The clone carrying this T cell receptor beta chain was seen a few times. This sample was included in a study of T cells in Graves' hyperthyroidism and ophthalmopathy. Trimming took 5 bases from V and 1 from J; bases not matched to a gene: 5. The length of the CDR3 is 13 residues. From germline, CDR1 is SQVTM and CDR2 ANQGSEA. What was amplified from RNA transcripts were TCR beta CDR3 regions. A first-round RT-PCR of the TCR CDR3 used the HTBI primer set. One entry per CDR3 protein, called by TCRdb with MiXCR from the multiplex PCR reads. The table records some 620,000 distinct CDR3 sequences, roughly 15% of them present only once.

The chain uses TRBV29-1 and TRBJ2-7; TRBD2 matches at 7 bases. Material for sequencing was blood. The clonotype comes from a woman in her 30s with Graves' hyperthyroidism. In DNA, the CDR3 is TGCAGCGTTTCGGGCGGGAGTTCCTACGAGCAGTACTTC. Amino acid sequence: CSVSGGSSYEQYF.